This T cell receptor beta chain was identified in a study of blood T cells in healthy people across ages. Combining a sample-barcoded 5' primer with a J-beta primer mix, a second PCR ran for roughly 6 to 12 cycles. Each TCR beta cDNA got a 12-nucleotide random molecular identifier. TCRdb itself ran the 5' RACE reads through MiXCR, one entry per CDR3 protein. The sample lists about 560,000 distinct CDR3 sequences, about a quarter occurring once. The length of the CDR3 is 15 residues. Trimming took off 2 bases at V and 2 bases at J, with 12 bases between the two ends. CDR1 ENHRY and CDR2 SYGVKD come from the germline V gene. The sample was also linked to a second study, of T cells of mothers and their children.

The chain recombines TRBV10-3 with TRBJ1-2; D may be TRBD1 (5 bases). This sequence originates from a boy aged 2 to 10 in good health. Sequencing input: blood. As DNA, the CDR3 is TGTGCCATCAGTGAGAGGCCGGGACTGAACTATGGCTACACCTTC. Its translation is CAISERPGLNYGYTF.